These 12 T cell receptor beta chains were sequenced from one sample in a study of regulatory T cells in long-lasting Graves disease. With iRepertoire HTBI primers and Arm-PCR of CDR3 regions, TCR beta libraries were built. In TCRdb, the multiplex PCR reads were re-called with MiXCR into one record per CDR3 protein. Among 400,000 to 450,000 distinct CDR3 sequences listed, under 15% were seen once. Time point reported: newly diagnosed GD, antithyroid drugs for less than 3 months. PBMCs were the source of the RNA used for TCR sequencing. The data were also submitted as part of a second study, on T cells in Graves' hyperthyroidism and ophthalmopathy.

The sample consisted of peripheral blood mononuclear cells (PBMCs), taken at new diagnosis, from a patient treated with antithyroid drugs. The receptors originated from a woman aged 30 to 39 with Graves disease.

The CDR3 loop is CASSITGELFF. CDR3 nucleotide sequence: TGTGCCAGTAGTATTACCGGGGAGCTGTTTTTT. The V and J genes are TRBV19 and TRBJ2-2; D is uncertain. The V end lost 3 bases, the J end lost 5 bases, and 1 base lay between the germline ends. CDR1 is LNHDA and CDR2 is SQIVND in the germline V gene (reference sequence). The CDR3 is 11 amino acids.

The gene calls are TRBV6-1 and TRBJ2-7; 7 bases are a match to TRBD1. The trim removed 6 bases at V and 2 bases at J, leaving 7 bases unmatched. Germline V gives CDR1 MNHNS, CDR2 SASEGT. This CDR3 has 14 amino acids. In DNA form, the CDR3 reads TGTGCCAGCAGCATAGGACAGGAAGCCTACGAGCAGTACTTC. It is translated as CASSIGQEAYEQYF.

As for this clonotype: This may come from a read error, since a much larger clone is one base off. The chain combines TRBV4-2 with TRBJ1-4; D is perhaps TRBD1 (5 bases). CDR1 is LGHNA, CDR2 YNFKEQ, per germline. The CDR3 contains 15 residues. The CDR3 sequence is CANSQDVQGGEKLFF. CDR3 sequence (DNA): TGTGCCAACAGCCAAGATGTCCAGGGAGGAGAAAAACTGTTTTTT.

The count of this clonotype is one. The CDR3 nucleotides are TGTGCCAGCAGCTTATTGTGGTCCGGGGGGCGATCCTACAATGAGCAGTTCTTC. Its protein product is CASSLLWSGGRSYNEQFF. The chain links TRBV11-2 to TRBJ2-1; D might be TRBD2 (7 bases). Per the germline V gene, CDR1 is SGHAT and CDR2 is FQNNGV. V was clipped by 2 bases and J by 1 base, with 18 bases between them. The CDR3 loop spans 18 amino acids. Variable domain in full (rest from reference TRBV11-2 and TRBJ2-1): EAGVAQSPRYKIIEKRQSVAFWCNPISGHATLYWYQQILGQGPKLLIQFQNNGVVDDSQLPKDRFSAERLKGVDSTLKIQPAKLEDSAVYLCASSLLWSGGRSYNEQFFGPGTRLTVL.

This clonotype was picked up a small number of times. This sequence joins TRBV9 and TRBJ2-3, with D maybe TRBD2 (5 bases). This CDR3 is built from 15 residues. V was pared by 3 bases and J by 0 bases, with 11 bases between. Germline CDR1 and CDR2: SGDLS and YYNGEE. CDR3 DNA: TGTGCCAGCAGCGCGGCAGCGGTTAGCACAGATACGCAGTATTTT. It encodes CASSAAAVSTDTQYF.

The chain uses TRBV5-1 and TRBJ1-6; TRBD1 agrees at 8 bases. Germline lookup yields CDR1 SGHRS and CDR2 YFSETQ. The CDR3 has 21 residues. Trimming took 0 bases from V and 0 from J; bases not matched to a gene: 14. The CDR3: CASSLALSRDRTFSYNSPLHF. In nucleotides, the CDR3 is TGCGCCAGCAGCTTGGCCTTGTCCCGGGACAGGACCTTCTCCTATAATTCACCCCTCCACTTT.

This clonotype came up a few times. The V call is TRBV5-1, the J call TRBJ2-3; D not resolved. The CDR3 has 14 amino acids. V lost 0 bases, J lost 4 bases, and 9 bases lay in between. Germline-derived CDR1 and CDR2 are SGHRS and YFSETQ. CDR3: CASSLADRPDTQYF. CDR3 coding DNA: TGCGCCAGCAGCTTGGCCGATAGACCAGATACGCAGTATTTT.

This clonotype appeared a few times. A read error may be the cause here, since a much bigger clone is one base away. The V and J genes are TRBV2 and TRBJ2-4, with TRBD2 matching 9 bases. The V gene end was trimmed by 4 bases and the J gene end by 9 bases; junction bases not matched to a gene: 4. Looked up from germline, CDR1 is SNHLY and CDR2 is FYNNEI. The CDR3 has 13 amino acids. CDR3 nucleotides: TGTGCCAGCAGTGGGCGGGAGGGCGGCATTCAGTACTTC. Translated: CASSGREGGIQYF.

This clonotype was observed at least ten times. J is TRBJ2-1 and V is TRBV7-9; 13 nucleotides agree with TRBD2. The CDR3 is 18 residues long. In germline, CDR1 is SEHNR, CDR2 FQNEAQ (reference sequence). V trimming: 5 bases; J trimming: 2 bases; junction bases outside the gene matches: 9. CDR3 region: CASSILAGGPMAYNEQFF. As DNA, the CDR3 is TGTGCCAGCAGCATACTAGCGGGAGGGCCTATGGCCTACAATGAGCAGTTCTTC.

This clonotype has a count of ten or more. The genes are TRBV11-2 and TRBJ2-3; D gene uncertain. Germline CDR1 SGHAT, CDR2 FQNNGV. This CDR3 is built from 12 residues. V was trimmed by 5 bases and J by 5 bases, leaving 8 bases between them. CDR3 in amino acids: CASSRVGDTQYF. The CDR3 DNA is TGTGCCAGCAGCCGAGTGGGAGATACGCAGTATTTT.

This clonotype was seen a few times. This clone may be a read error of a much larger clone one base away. CDR3 in amino acids: CASSSTGTGGSRGPSAYF. CDR3 nucleotide sequence: TGTGCCAGCAGTTCCACCGGGACAGGGGGAAGCAGGGGCCCCTCGGCGTACTTC. V is TRBV12-3 or TRBV12-4 and J is TRBJ2-1; 11 bases match TRBD1. This CDR3 is 18 amino acids long.

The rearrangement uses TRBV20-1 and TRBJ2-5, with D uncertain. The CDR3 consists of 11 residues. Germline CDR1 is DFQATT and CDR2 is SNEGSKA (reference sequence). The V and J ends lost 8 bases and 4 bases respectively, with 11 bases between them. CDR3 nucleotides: TGCAGTCCGACGGACGGAGAGACCCAGTACTTC. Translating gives CSPTDGETQYF.